Described below is a single TCR beta chain sequence and its context. These data originate in a study of blood T cell repertoires in COVID-19. Study background: COVID-19 samples collected from the United States, Italy and Spain covered acute and convalescent phases. T cells, B-cell-depleted T cells, or PBMCs provided the cDNA or gDNA that served as material.

In the authors' workflow: Amplification with reference gene primers provided the estimates of nucleated cell counts. This table comes from immunoSEQ multiplex PCR, and its TCRdb copy is limited to in-frame clones, with some not included. Clone size and the V and J calls come from that table; the DNA yielded D and trimming. The table includes some 250,000 clones, 88% detected once. The sequencing input was peripheral blood. This TCR derives from a woman aged 25 to 39 with acute or convalescent COVID-19.

CDR3 loop: CATSVLNEQFF. The CDR3 DNA sequence: TGTGCCACCAGTGTATTGAATGAGCAGTTCTTC. The chain recombines TRBV24-1 with TRBJ2-1, with D unclear. There are 11 residues in the CDR3. V was clipped by 5 bases and J by 7 bases, with 5 bases between them. Per the germline V gene, CDR1 is KGHDR and CDR2 is SFDVKD.